The clone carrying this T cell receptor beta chain was counted once. This specimen comes from a study of blood T cell repertoires in COVID-19. Data came from immunoSEQ multiplex PCR; TCRdb stores just in-frame clones and leaves some out. There are about 170,000 clones in the sample; less than 85% occur only once, and 3% lies in the top ten. CDR1 is MDHEN, CDR2 SYDVKM, per germline. The CDR3 has 14 residues. V lost 6 bases and J 4 bases, leaving 15 bases between the germline ends. The source is a woman older than 75 with acute or convalescent COVID-19. The V call is TRBV28, the J call TRBJ1-1; D is unclear. Input material: peripheral blood. CDR3 region: CASSPPPPGTEAFF. The CDR3 coding sequence is TGTGCCAGCAGCCCCCCCCCACCCGGCACTGAAGCTTTCTTT. The complete variable domain, with remaining parts taken from reference TRBV28 and TRBJ1-1, reads DVKVTQSSRYLVKRTGEKVFLECVQDMDHENMFWYRQDPGLGLRLIYFSYDVKMKEKGDIPEGYSVSREKKERFSLILESASTNQTSMYLCASSPPPPGTEAFFGQGTRLTVV.